The present T cell receptor beta chain was sequenced within a study of cytomegalovirus exposure and HLA in healthy donors. The study's findings and limits: There was a cluster of highly shared sequence variants that was likely a sequencing artifact.

This CDR3 is built from 15 residues. V was pared by 1 base and J by 1 base, with 0 bases of the junction left unmatched. Germline V gene data show CDR1 as SGHVS and CDR2 as FQNEAQ. Although they were nominally healthy when sampled, donors likely had unrecorded immune exposures. In the PCR, 60 Vbeta and 13 Jbeta primers were used. As originally analysed: A later analysis counted tens of millions of unique TCR beta chains, 10 million to 12 million shared. TCRdb's copy holds only in-frame clones and misses some; the assay was immunoSEQ multiplex PCR. V and J calls and clone size are those listed in that table; D and trimming were worked out from the DNA. The sample lists roughly 120,000 clones, roughly four fifths occurring once. As regards this clone: What it binds is not known.

The TCR sequence derives from a male donor in good health and CMV-seropositive. This sequence joins TRBV7-8 and TRBJ1-3; 8 bases line up with TRBD1. Material: PBMCs. In DNA, the CDR3 is TGTGCCAGCAGCTTAGGGACAGGGTCTGGAAACACCATATATTTT. Protein product: CASSLGTGSGNTIYF.